This entry lists 5 T cell receptor beta chains sequenced from one sample in a study of breast tumors, draining lymph nodes, adjacent tissues. TCRdb reprocessed the multiplex PCR reads with MiXCR, giving one entry per CDR3 protein. The sample lists some 170,000 distinct CDR3 sequences, 30% to 40% occurring once. Breast cancer patients provided tissue from their axillary draining lymph nodes. The source material was axillary lymph node tissue. Receptors originate from a female donor with breast cancer. Some clones in this sample may be carry-over from other donors' samples.

The rearrangement uses TRBV19 and TRBJ2-5; D gene ambiguous. Between the trimmed V and J ends, which lost 6 bases and 5 bases, there was a span of 10 bases. The germline V gene has CDR1 LNHDA and CDR2 SQIVND (reference sequence). The CDR3 is 12 residues long. The CDR3 loop reads CASRQVGETQYF. The CDR3 nucleotides read TGTGCCAGTAGGCAGGTGGGGGAGACCCAGTACTTC.

This clonotype was picked up many times. V is TRBV7-8 and J is TRBJ2-1; the match to TRBD2 covers 7 bases. The trim removed 5 bases at V and 1 base at J, leaving 11 bases unmatched. The CDR3 length is 17 residues. Germline CDR1 reads SGHVS; CDR2 reads FQNEAQ. The CDR3 reads CASSAQSLGGSYNEQFF. CDR3 in DNA: TGTGCCAGCAGCGCCCAGTCTTTGGGAGGGTCCTACAATGAGCAGTTCTTC.

In its sample, this clonotype was seen many times. The chain joins TRBV19 to TRBJ2-2, with 7 bases identical to TRBD1. Losses at the gene ends were 7 bases for V and 5 bases for J; bases not matched to a gene: 4. Germline V gene lookup returns CDR1 LNHDA and CDR2 SQIVND (reference sequence). This CDR3 is 13 amino acids long. The CDR3 sequence: CASNFRGTGELFF. Written as DNA, the CDR3 is TGTGCCAGTAACTTCAGGGGGACCGGGGAGCTGTTTTTT.

V usage is TRBV24-1 and J usage is TRBJ1-6; 8 bases agree with TRBD1. Germline V gene sequence: CDR1 KGHDR, CDR2 SFDVKD. CDR3 length: 12 amino acids. V lost 7 bases, J lost 11 bases, and 3 bases stayed unmatched. The CDR3 loop is CATRQGEAPLHF. DNA for the CDR3: TGTGCCACCAGACAGGGGGAAGCACCCCTCCACTTT.

There are many counts of this clonotype. The chain joins TRBV11-2 to TRBJ2-5; D uncertain. This CDR3 has 13 residues. Germline CDR1 SGHAT, CDR2 FQNNGV. Trimming removed 4 bases at V and 5 bases at J, with 11 bases between. CDR3 coding DNA: TGTGCCAGCAGCTCCTCAGTTAAGGAGACCCAGTACTTC. Its protein product is CASSSSVKETQYF.